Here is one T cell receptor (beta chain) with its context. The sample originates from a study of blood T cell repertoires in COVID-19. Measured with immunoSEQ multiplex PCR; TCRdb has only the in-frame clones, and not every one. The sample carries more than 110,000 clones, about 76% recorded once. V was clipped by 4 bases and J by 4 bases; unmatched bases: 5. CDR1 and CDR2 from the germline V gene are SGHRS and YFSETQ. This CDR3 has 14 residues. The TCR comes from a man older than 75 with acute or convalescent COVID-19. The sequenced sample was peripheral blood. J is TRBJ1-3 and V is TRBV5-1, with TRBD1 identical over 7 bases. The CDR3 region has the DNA TGCGCCAGCAGCCCTAGGACAGGCGGAAACACCATATATTTT. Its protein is CASSPRTGGNTIYF.